This T cell receptor (beta chain) was retrieved from a study of Graves' ophthalmopathy and Graves' hyperthyroidism. Study conclusions and caveats: Blood also carried most expanded thyroid clonotypes exceeding 0.001 frequency. Distinction of ophthalmopathy from stable hyperthyroidism by a 13-signature model reached approximately 88% sensitivity and 81.08% specificity.

The PBMC fraction was derived from around 10 ml of fresh peripheral blood. This clonotype was recorded a few times. Its cognate antigen is unknown. One junction end does not reproduce the germline sequence, and a read error may be involved. The authors amplified TCR beta CDR3 regions, and they did so from RNA transcripts for repertoire sequencing. HTBI primers primed a first-round RT-PCR, and a second-round multiplex PCR followed. TCRdb re-derived calls from the multiplex PCR reads in MiXCR, one entry per CDR3 protein. Among about 620,000 distinct CDR3 sequences listed, 22% were seen once. The CDR3 runs 17 residues. CDR1 is MNHEY, CDR2 SMNVEV, per germline (reference sequence).

This rearrangement joins TRBV27 to TRBJ2-4; 13 bases line up with TRBD2. Sequencing used peripheral blood. The TCR sequence derives from a woman aged 18 to 35 with stable Graves' hyperthyroidism. Some clones in this sample may be carry-over from other donors' samples. DNA for the CDR3: TGTGCCAGCAGGGGGGGACTAGCGGGAAGTGCCAAAAACATTCAGTATTTC. It encodes CASRGGLAGSAKNIQYF.